Shown below are 26 T cell receptor beta chains from a single sample sequenced in a study of T cell responses to AZD1222 COVID-19 vaccine. Profiled with immunoSEQ multiplex PCR; TCRdb holds only in-frame clones, not every one. The table lists 150,000 to 200,000 clones, 85% to 90% of them singletons, with under 2% in the top ten. The source was peripheral blood, collected on day 0 of AZD1222 vaccination. The receptors derive from an adult in good health.

The chain couples TRBV10-3 to TRBJ2-7, with D possibly matching TRBD1 (5 bases). V lost 3 bases and J lost 6, with 9 bases in between. Per the germline V gene, CDR1 is ENHRY and CDR2 is SYGVKD. This CDR3 has 12 amino acids. CDR3 nucleotide sequence: TGTGCCATCAGTGAAATTGGGGCCGAGCAGTACTTC. Protein: CAISEIGAEQYF.

This chain links TRBV28 with TRBJ1-6; a weak D match, TRBD1 (5 bases). Germline values: CDR1 MDHEN, CDR2 SYDVKM. V was clipped by 8 bases and J by 5 bases, with 19 bases between them. The CDR3 is 16 amino acids. The CDR3, as DNA: TGTGCCAGCCTCGCCCCCGGGCCAGGGAATAATTCACCCCTCCACTTT. Its protein product is CASLAPGPGNNSPLHF.

V gene TRBV6-5 combines with J gene TRBJ1-2, with 7 bases lining up with TRBD1. Germline-derived CDR1 and CDR2 are MNHEY and SVGAGI. This CDR3 has 14 residues. The trim removed 6 bases at V and 3 bases at J, leaving 7 bases unmatched. Written as DNA, the CDR3 is TGTGCCAGCAGGGCCCCAGGGGGGGACTATGGCTACACCTTC. Translated, it gives CASRAPGGDYGYTF.

This clone was counted once. The rearrangement joins TRBV24-1 to TRBJ2-3; D is unresolved. Germline assignment: CDR1 KGHDR and CDR2 SFDVKD. CDR3 size: 15 residues. Trimming shortened V by 3 bases and J by 9 bases, and 18 bases separated the two germline ends. The CDR3 loop reads CATSDPGRSGWTQYF. CDR3 bases: TGTGCCACCAGTGATCCCGGCCGTTCAGGCTGGACGCAGTATTTT.

The chain carries TRBV2 and TRBJ2-7; 7 bases are shared with TRBD1. Trimming at V came to 1 base and at J to 2 bases, leaving 2 bases not matched to a gene. CDR1 is SNHLY, CDR2 FYNNEI, per germline. The CDR3 has 14 amino acids. CDR3 in DNA: TGTGCCAGCAGTGAAGACAGGGGAGCCTACGAGCAGTACGTC. The encoded protein is CASSEDRGAYEQYV.

The CDR3 sequence is CAWSVWDSNQPQHF. In DNA form, the CDR3 reads TGTGCCTGGAGTGTATGGGACAGCAATCAGCCCCAGCATTTT. The chain employs TRBV30 and TRBJ1-5; D possibly corresponds to TRBD1 (5 bases). This CDR3 has 14 residues. Trimming cost V 0 bases and J 1 base, with 7 bases left between them. CDR1 is GTSNPN, CDR2 SVGIG, per germline (reference sequence).

The rearrangement uses TRBV27 and TRBJ2-3; no clear D gene. Germline CDR1 is MNHEY and CDR2 is SMNVEV (reference sequence). V lost 2 bases, J lost 2 bases, and 8 bases lay in between. This CDR3 is built from 14 residues. Here the CDR3 reads CASSLRLPTDTQYF. The CDR3 coding sequence is TGTGCCAGCAGTTTAAGGCTGCCCACAGATACGCAGTATTTT.

The V call is TRBV6-2 or TRBV6-3, the J call TRBJ1-2; a weak D match, TRBD1 (5 bases). Trimming cost V 2 bases and J 2 bases, with 12 bases left between them. The CDR3 has 15 residues. CDR1 and CDR2 from the germline V gene are MNHEY and SVGEGT. The CDR3 here is CASSYPGAANYGYTF. The CDR3 bases are TGTGCCAGCAGTTACCCCGGGGCGGCAAACTATGGCTACACCTTC.

The V gene is TRBV18, the J gene TRBJ2-5; D possibly uses TRBD1 or TRBD2 (5 bases each). The CDR3 spans 13 residues. V gave up 5 bases and J gave up 7 bases, with 14 bases separating them. CDR1 is KGHSH and CDR2 is LQKENI in the germline V gene. DNA for the CDR3: TGTGCCAGCTCAGGCCGGGACCTAGGGACCCAGTACTTC. It is translated as CASSGRDLGTQYF. Full variable domain (remainder filled in from reference TRBV18 and TRBJ2-5): NAGVMQNPRHLVRRRGQEARLRCSPMKGHSHVYWYRQLPEEGLKFMVYLQKENIIDESGMPKERFSAEFPKEGPSILRIQQVVRGDSAAYFCASSGRDLGTQYFGPGTRLLVL.

The chain uses TRBV5-8 and TRBJ1-5; TRBD1 matches 8 bases. V shed 4 bases and J 1 base; nucleotides not matched to a gene: 4. Germline CDR1 SGHTS, CDR2 YDEGEE. The CDR3 length is 15 residues. DNA of the CDR3: TGTGCCAGCAGCATAGGACAGGGCAGCAATCAGCCCCAGCATTTT. As protein: CASSIGQGSNQPQHF.

J is TRBJ1-5 and V is TRBV19; weak D call: TRBD1 (6 bases). The length of the CDR3 is 14 residues. V lost 1 base and J 7 bases, leaving 11 bases between the germline ends. Looked up from germline, CDR1 is LNHDA and CDR2 is SQIVND (reference sequence). CDR3 sequence (DNA): TGTGCCAGTAGTATAGGGGGGACATGGCAGCCCCAGCATTTT. Its translation: CASSIGGTWQPQHF.

V gene TRBV5-1 combines with J gene TRBJ2-1, with D perhaps TRBD1 or TRBD2 (5 bases each). V lost 7 bases, J lost 4 bases, and 15 bases lay in between. Per germline, CDR1 SGHRS and CDR2 YFSETQ. The CDR3 consists of 14 residues. Here the CDR3 DNA reads TGCGCCAGCGAGCTTGGGACGGGGTACAATGAGCAGTTCTTC. Its translation: CASELGTGYNEQFF.

V is TRBV5-1 and J is TRBJ1-6; weak D call: TRBD1 (6 bases). From germline, CDR1 is SGHRS and CDR2 YFSETQ. V was trimmed by 0 bases and J by 7 bases, leaving 8 bases between them. CDR3 length: 14 amino acids. The CDR3 reads CASSLEQGNSPLHF. Written as DNA, the CDR3 is TGCGCCAGCAGCTTGGAACAGGGAAATTCACCCCTCCACTTT.

This clone was observed a few times. The CDR3 DNA follows: TGCAGTGCTAGAGAAAGCACTGAAGCTTTCTTT. It translates to CSARESTEAFF. The chain uses TRBV20-1 and TRBJ1-1; D uncertain. In germline, CDR1 is DFQATT, CDR2 SNEGSKA (reference sequence). This CDR3 is built from 11 residues. V lost 0 bases to trimming and J lost 4 bases, with 3 bases between them.

The chain recombines TRBV6-2 or TRBV6-3 with TRBJ2-1; possibly TRBD2 for D (5 bases). Trimming stripped 4 bases from V and 2 bases from J, with 18 bases between. This CDR3 contains 17 residues. The V gene's germline CDR1 is MNHEY and CDR2 SVGEGT. CDR3 nucleotides: TGTGCCAGCAGTTCCCTTGGCGCTAGCAAAGCCTACAATGAGCAGTTCTTC. Translated, it gives CASSSLGASKAYNEQFF.

The count of this clone is one. The chain carries TRBV2 and TRBJ2-1, with D perhaps matching TRBD2 (6 bases). V gave up 5 bases and J gave up 6 bases, with 17 bases separating them. The CDR3 totals 15 residues. CDR1 and CDR2 from the germline V gene are SNHLY and FYNNEI. The CDR3 protein is CASSRKALAPNEQFF. The CDR3 nucleotides are TGTGCCAGCAGTCGAAAGGCACTAGCTCCCAATGAGCAGTTCTTC.

The rearrangement joins TRBV6-6 to TRBJ2-3; D call uncertain. This CDR3 is built from 13 residues. The germline gives CDR1 MNHNY, CDR2 SVGAGI (reference sequence). Trimming shortened V by 7 bases and J by 1 base, and 9 bases separated the two germline ends. The CDR3 loop reads CASTPRGTDTQYF. CDR3 nucleotides: TGTGCCAGCACCCCCCGGGGCACAGATACGCAGTATTTT.

The J gene is TRBJ1-1, the V gene TRBV6-6; D remains unclear. V was clipped by 0 bases and J by 6 bases, with 8 bases between them. This CDR3 region has 13 residues. Germline V gene data show CDR1 as MNHNY and CDR2 as SVGAGI (reference sequence). In DNA form, the CDR3 reads TGTGCCAGCAGTTACTCGATGAGGGCTGAAGCTTTCTTT. Translated, it gives CASSYSMRAEAFF.

This clone was detected only once. The V gene is TRBV2, the J gene TRBJ2-1; 11 bases map to TRBD2. V was pared by 6 bases and J by 4 bases, with 2 bases of the junction left unmatched. The germline gives CDR1 SNHLY, CDR2 FYNNEI. The CDR3 runs to 14 residues. The CDR3 region is CASRGTSGYNEQFF. The CDR3, as DNA: TGTGCCAGCAGAGGGACTAGCGGATACAATGAGCAGTTCTTC.

Only one count was recorded for this clone. One junction end disagrees with the germline gene, perhaps due to a read error. The rearrangement joins TRBV2 to TRBJ1-1, with D possibly TRBD1 on 6 matching bases. The CDR3 loop spans 13 amino acids. CDR1 and CDR2 (germline): SNHLY, FYNNEI. The CDR3 DNA follows: TGTGCCAGCATATCTGGTCCCGGGGGGGGCCTTATCTTT. Protein: CASISGPGGGLIF.

Only a few counts were recorded for this clone. The chain has TRBV4-3 and TRBJ2-2, with D possibly matching TRBD2 (6 bases). Germline V gives CDR1 LGHNA, CDR2 YSLEER. The CDR3 covers 15 residues. Trimming removed 1 base at V and 7 bases at J, with 13 bases between. The CDR3 DNA reads as TGCGCCAGCAGCCAAGCGGTTCGGGGGTTCGGGGAGCTGTTTTTT. Translation gives CASSQAVRGFGELFF.

The V and J genes are TRBV11-1 and TRBJ2-1; D is ambiguous. The CDR3 contains 15 residues. The germline gives CDR1 SGHAT, CDR2 FQDESV (reference sequence). Between the trimmed V and J ends, which lost 3 bases and 0 bases, there was a span of 9 bases. CDR3 DNA sequence: TGTGCCAGCAGCTTTCAACTGGTCTCCTACAATGAGCAGTTCTTC. Protein product: CASSFQLVSYNEQFF.

This clone was observed once. J is TRBJ1-5 and V is TRBV6-5; a weak D match, TRBD1 (6 bases). The CDR3 totals 15 residues. Trimming took off 0 bases at V and 4 bases at J, with 10 bases between the two ends. The V gene's germline CDR1 is MNHEY and CDR2 SVGAGI. CDR3 sequence reads: CASSYSTDRNQPQHF. CDR3 sequence (DNA): TGTGCCAGCAGTTACTCGACGGACAGAAATCAGCCCCAGCATTTT.

The gene calls are TRBV28 and TRBJ1-2, with D possibly TRBD1 on 5 matching bases. V was shortened by 7 bases and J by 6 bases, with 12 bases between the two germline ends. Germline V lookup: CDR1 MDHEN, CDR2 SYDVKM. This CDR3 is built from 12 residues. The CDR3 DNA reads as TGTGCCAGCACCGACGACAGTGATGGCTACACCTTC. It specifies CASTDDSDGYTF.

The chain has TRBV5-4 and TRBJ1-2; no clear D gene. The germline V gene has CDR1 SGHNT and CDR2 YYREEE (reference sequence). CDR3 length: 15 amino acids. Trimming shortened V by 4 bases and J by 4 bases, and 17 bases separated the two germline ends. DNA for the CDR3: TGTGCCAGCAGCCGTCAGGACGAATGGTTCTATGGCTACACCTTC. Translation gives CASSRQDEWFYGYTF.

In its sample, this clone was seen once. The CDR3 spells CASSLAVSGTGLSGYSPLHF. DNA for the CDR3: TGTGCCAGCAGCTTAGCCGTATCTGGGACAGGCCTTTCGGGGTATTCACCCCTCCACTTT. The chain recombines TRBV7-2 with TRBJ1-6; 8 bases are shared with TRBD1. CDR3 length: 20 amino acids. Trimming removed 0 bases from V and 8 bases from J; junction bases left unmatched: 18. Germline V CDR1 and CDR2: SGHTA, FQGNSA.